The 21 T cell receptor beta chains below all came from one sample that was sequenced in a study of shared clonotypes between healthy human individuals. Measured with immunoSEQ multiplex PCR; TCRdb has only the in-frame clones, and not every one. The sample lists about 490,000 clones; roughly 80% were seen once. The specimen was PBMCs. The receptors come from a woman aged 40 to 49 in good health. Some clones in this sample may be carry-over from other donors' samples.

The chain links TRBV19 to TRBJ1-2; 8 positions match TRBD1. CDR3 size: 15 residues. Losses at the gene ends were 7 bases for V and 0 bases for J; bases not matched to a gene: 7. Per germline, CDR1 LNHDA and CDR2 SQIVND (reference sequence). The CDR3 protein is CASTKQGDSNYGYTF. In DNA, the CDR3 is TGTGCCAGTACGAAACAGGGGGATTCTAACTATGGCTACACCTTC.

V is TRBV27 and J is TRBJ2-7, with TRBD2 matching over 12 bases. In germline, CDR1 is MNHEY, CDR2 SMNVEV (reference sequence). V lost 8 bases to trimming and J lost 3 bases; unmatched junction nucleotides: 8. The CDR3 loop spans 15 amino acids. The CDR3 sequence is CASSPGLAGIYEQYF. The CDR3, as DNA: TGTGCCAGCTCCCCGGGACTAGCGGGCATCTACGAGCAGTACTTC.

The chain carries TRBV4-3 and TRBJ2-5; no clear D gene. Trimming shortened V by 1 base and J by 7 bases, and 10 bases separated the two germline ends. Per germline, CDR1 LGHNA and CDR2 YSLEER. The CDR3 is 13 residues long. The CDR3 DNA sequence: TGCGCCAGCAGCCAAGTGACGGGTGGGACCCAGTACTTC. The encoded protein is CASSQVTGGTQYF.

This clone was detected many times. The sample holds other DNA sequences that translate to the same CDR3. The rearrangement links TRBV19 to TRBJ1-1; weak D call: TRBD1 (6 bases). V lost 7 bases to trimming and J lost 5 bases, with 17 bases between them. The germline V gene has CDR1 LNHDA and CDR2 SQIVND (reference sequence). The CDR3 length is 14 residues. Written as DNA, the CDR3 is TGTGCCAGTACATTCCCCACAGGGAAAACTGAAGCTTTCTTT. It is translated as CASTFPTGKTEAFF.

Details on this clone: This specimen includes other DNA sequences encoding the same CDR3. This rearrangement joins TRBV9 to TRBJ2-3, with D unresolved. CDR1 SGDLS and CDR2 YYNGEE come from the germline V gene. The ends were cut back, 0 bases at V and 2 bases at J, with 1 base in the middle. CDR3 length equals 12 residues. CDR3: CASSVVTDTQYF. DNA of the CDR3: TGTGCCAGCAGCGTAGTCACAGATACGCAGTATTTT.

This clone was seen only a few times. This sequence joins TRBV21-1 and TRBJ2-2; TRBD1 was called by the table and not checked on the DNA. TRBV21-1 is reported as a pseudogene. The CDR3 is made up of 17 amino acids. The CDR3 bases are TGTGCCAGCAGCAAAGGGGAAGGGGGCCCTAACACCGGGGAGCTGTTTTTT. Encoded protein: CASSKGEGGPNTGELFF.

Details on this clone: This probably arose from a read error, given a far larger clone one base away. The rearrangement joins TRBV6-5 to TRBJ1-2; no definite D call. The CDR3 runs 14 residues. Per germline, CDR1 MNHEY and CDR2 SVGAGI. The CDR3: CASNYSQLNYGYTF. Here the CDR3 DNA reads TGTGCCAGCAATTACTCCCAGTTGAACTATGGCTACACCTTC.

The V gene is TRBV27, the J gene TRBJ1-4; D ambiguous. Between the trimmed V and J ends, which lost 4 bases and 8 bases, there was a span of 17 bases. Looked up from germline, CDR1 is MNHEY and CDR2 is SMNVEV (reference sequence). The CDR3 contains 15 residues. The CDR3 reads CASSSNGVLREKLFF. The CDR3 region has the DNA TGTGCCAGCAGTTCTAACGGGGTTCTTCGGGAAAAACTGTTTTTT. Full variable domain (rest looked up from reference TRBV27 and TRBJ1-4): EAQVTQNPRYLITVTGKKLTVTCSQNMNHEYMSWYRQDPGLGLRQIYYSMNVEVTDKGDVPEGYKVSRKEKRNFPLILESPSPNQTSLYFCASSSNGVLREKLFFGSGTQLSVL.

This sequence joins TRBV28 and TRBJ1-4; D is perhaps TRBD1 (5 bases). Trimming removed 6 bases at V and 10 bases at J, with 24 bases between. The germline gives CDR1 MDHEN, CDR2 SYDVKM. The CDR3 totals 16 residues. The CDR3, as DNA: TGTGCCAGCAGCCTGACACTTGGGGCCCGGGGCGTAAAACTGTTTTTT. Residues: CASSLTLGARGVKLFF. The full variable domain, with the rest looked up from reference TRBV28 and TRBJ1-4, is DVKVTQSSRYLVKRTGEKVFLECVQDMDHENMFWYRQDPGLGLRLIYFSYDVKMKEKGDIPEGYSVSREKKERFSLILESASTNQTSMYLCASSLTLGARGVKLFFGSGTQLSVL.

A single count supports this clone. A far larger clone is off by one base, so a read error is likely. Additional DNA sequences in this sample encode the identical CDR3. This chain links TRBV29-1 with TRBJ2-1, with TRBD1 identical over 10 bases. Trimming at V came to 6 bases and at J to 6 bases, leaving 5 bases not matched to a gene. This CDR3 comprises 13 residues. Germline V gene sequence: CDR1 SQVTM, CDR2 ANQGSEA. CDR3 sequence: CSVGTGAVNEQFF. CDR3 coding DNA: TGCAGCGTCGGGACAGGGGCGGTCAATGAGCAGTTCTTC.

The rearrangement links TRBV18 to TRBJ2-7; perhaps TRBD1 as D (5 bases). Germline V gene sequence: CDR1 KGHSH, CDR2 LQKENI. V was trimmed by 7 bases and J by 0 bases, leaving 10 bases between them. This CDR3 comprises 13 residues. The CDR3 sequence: CASWGQFSYEQYF. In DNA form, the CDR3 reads TGTGCCAGCTGGGGCCAGTTCTCCTACGAGCAGTACTTC.

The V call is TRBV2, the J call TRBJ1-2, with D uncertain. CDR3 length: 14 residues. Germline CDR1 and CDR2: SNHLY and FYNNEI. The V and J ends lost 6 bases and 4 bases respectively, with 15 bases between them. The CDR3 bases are TGTGCCAGCAGCGAACTGGACGGGATCTATGGCTACACCTTC. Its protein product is CASSELDGIYGYTF.

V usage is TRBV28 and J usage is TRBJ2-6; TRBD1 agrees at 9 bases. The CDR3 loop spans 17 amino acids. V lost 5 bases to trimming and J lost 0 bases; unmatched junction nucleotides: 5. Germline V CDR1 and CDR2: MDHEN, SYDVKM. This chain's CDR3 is CASSAGTGLSGANVLTF. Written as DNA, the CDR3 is TGTGCCAGCAGTGCCGGGACAGGGCTCTCTGGGGCCAACGTCCTGACTTTC.

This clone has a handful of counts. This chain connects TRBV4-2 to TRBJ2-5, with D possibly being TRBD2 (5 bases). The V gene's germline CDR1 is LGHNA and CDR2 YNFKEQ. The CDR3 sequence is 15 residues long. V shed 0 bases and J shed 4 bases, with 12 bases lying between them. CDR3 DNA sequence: TGTGCCAGCAGCCAAGAAGGCGAGGGTCGAGAGACCCAGTACTTC. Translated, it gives CASSQEGEGRETQYF.

The CDR3 DNA reads TGTGCCAGCAGCACCACGACTAGCGGGAGAGGCGACGGGGAGCTGTTTTTT. This codes for CASSTTTSGRGDGELFF. V gene TRBV9 combines with J gene TRBJ2-2; 12 bases are a match to TRBD2. Trimming at V came to 4 bases and at J to 7 bases, leaving 11 bases not matched to a gene. The CDR3 is 17 amino acids. CDR1 and CDR2 from the germline V gene are SGDLS and YYNGEE.

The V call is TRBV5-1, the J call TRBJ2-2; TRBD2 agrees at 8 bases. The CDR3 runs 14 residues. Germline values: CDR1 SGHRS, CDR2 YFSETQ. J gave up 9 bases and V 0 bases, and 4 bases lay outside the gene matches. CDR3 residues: CASSLGSGSRELFF. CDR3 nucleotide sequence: TGCGCCAGCAGCTTGGGAAGCGGGAGCAGGGAGCTGTTTTTT.

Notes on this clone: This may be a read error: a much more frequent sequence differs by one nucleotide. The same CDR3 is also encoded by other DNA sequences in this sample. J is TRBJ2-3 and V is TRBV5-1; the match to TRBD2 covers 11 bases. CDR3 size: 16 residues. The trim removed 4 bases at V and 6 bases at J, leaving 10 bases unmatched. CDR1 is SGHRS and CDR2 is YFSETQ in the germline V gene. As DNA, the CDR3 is TGCGCCAGCAGCCCCCCCGGGACTAGCGGTATGGATACGCAGTATTTT. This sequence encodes CASSPPGTSGMDTQYF.

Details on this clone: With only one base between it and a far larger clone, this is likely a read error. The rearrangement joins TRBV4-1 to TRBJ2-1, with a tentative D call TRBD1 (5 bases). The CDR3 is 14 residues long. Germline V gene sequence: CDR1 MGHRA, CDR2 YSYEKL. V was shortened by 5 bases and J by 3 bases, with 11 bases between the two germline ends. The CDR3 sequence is CASSSVTDYNEQFF. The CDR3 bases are TGCGCCAGCAGCTCTGTGACAGACTACAATGAGCAGTTCTTC.

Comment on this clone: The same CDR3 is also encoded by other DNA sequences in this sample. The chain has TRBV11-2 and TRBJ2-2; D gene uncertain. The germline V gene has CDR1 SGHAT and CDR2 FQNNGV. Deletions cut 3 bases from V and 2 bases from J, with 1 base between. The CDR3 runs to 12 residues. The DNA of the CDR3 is TGTGCCAGCAGCTTCAACACCGGGGAGCTGTTTTTT. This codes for CASSFNTGELFF.

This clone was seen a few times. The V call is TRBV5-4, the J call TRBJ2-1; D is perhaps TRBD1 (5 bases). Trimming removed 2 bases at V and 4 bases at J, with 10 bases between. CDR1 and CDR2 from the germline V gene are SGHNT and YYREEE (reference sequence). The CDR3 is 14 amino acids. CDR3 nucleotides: TGTGCCAGCAGCTTTAAGCCAGGGTACAATGAGCAGTTCTTC. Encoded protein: CASSFKPGYNEQFF.

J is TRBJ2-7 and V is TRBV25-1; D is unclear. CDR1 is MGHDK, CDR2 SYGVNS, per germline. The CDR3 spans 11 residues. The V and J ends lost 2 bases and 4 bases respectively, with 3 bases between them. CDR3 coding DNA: TGTGCCAGCAGTGAAATTTACGAGCAGTACTTC. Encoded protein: CASSEIYEQYF.